These T cell receptor beta chains were read from a single sample in a study of blood T cells in healthy people across ages. Each CDR3 protein gets one entry after TCRdb re-called the 5' RACE reads with MiXCR. Of 550,000 to 600,000 distinct CDR3 sequences detected, around 50% appear once; the ten largest clones hold about 26%. Sample: blood. All receptors come from an older man in good health. Each CDR3 is given with its conserved first and last residue. Fields, in order: D gene, V gene, CDR3 length, clone size, J gene, CDR3 protein, CDR3 DNA. A D gene is named only where the DNA matches it firmly. Only some rows state a clone size, as once, few, many or a class for expanded clones.

.	TRBV6-1	16	once	TRBJ2-3	CASSEGERVRTDTQYF	TGTGCCAGCAGTGAGGGGGAGCGGGTTAGAACAGATACGCAGTATTTT
.	TRBV10-3	15	.	TRBJ2-6	CAITGGDSGANVLTF	TGTGCCATCACAGGGGGGGACTCTGGGGCCAACGTCCTGACTTTC
.	TRBV5-8	11	few	TRBJ1-2	CASSLLMDHTF	TGTGCCAGCAGCTTGTTAATGGATCACACCTTC
TRBD1	TRBV5-1	15	many	TRBJ2-1	CASSLEGQRLGEQFF	TGCGCCAGCAGCTTGGAGGGACAGAGACTTGGAGAGCAGTTCTTC
TRBD1	TRBV5-1	17	many	TRBJ2-6	CASSTRTGRTGANVLTF	TGCGCCAGCAGCACAAGGACAGGGAGGACTGGGGCCAACGTCCTGACTTTC
.	TRBV7-2	15	few	TRBJ1-1	CASSLEGTVNTEAFF	TGTGCCAGCAGCTTAGAAGGGACGGTGAACACTGAAGCTTTCTTT
TRBD1	TRBV30	14	few	TRBJ1-4	CAWSSTGTAEKLFF	TGTGCCTGGAGTTCTACCGGGACAGCTGAAAAACTGTTTTTT
.	TRBV20-1	16	few	TRBJ2-7	CSARFSGGGGSNEQYF	TGCAGTGCTAGGTTCTCAGGGGGAGGAGGGTCCAACGAGCAGTACTTC
.	TRBV28	15	.	TRBJ2-1	CAGSPPGGVDNEQFF	TGTGCCGGCAGTCCCCCGGGGGGCGTAGACAATGAGCAGTTCTTC
.	TRBV6-1	19	.	TRBJ2-6	CASSPPSGLVSSGANVLTF	TGTGCCAGCAGCCCCCCATCAGGGCTAGTTAGCTCTGGGGCCAACGTCCTGACTTTC
TRBD2	TRBV6-5	15	many	TRBJ2-7	CASSPGTSGTYEQYF	TGTGCCAGCAGTCCGGGGACTAGCGGGACTTACGAGCAGTACTTC
TRBD2	TRBV6-2/TRBV6-3	13	once	TRBJ2-1	CASRRGGYNEQFF	TGTGCCAGCAGGCGGGGGGGGTACAATGAGCAGTTCTTC
.	TRBV6-5	11	.	TRBJ1-1	CASWRDTEAFF	TGTGCCAGCTGGAGGGACACTGAAGCTTTCTTT
.	TRBV20-1	12	few	TRBJ2-1	CSASSDRNEQFF	TGCAGTGCTAGCAGCGACCGGAATGAGCAGTTCTTC
TRBD2	TRBV10-2	16	.	TRBJ2-1	CASGGLAGSSPNEQFF	TGCGCCAGCGGGGGACTAGCGGGGTCGAGCCCCAATGAGCAGTTCTTC
.	TRBV20-1	16	.	TRBJ1-5	CSARRTDAYSNQPQHF	TGCAGTGCCAGAAGGACGGACGCATATAGCAATCAGCCCCAGCATTTT
TRBD1	TRBV20-1	13	.	TRBJ1-1	CSAWTGGRTEAFF	TGCAGTGCCTGGACAGGGGGAAGGACTGAAGCTTTCTTT
.	TRBV30	16	.	TRBJ1-5	CAWSVRGGDPNQPQHF	TGTGCCTGGAGTGTACGGGGTGGGGACCCTAATCAGCCCCAGCATTTT
.	TRBV11-2	12	many	TRBJ2-1	CASSRSLNEQFF	TGTGCCAGCAGCCGGTCCCTCAATGAGCAGTTCTTC
.	TRBV6-5	15	.	TRBJ2-1	CASRSTGTLVSEQFF	TGTGCCAGCCGATCCACCGGGACTCTTGTCAGTGAGCAGTTCTTC
.	TRBV29-1	14	few	TRBJ2-5	CSVGLGGGQETQYF	TGCAGCGTTGGCCTGGGAGGTGGACAAGAGACCCAGTACTTC
TRBD1	TRBV6-5	15	once	TRBJ2-7	CASSAGQGGHRARYF	TGTGCCAGTAGTGCGGGACAGGGGGGACATCGGGCCCGGTACTTC
.	TRBV5-1	16	.	TRBJ2-1	CASSLGWGRVYNEQFF	TGCGCCAGCAGCTTGGGATGGGGGCGAGTCTACAATGAGCAGTTCTTC
TRBD2	TRBV4-1	18	.	TRBJ2-1	CASSLISGGQRSYNEQFF	TGCGCCAGCAGCCTTATTAGCGGGGGGCAACGCTCCTACAATGAGCAGTTCTTC
TRBD1	TRBV11-2	16	.	TRBJ2-2	CASSLTTGVNTGELFF	TGTGCCAGCAGCTTAACGACAGGGGTGAACACCGGGGAGCTGTTTTTT
.	TRBV20-1	13	.	TRBJ1-2	CSARIGGDAGYTF	TGCAGTGCTAGAATTGGCGGAGACGCTGGCTACACCTTC
TRBD1	TRBV28	16	.	TRBJ2-7	CASSHPRDRGPYEQYF	TGTGCCAGCAGTCACCCTCGGGACAGGGGGCCTTACGAGCAGTACTTC
TRBD2	TRBV28	16	.	TRBJ2-7	CASSRPTSGSLYEQYF	TGTGCCAGCAGTCGGCCGACTAGCGGGAGTCTCTACGAGCAGTACTTC
.	TRBV5-1	14	many	TRBJ2-5	CASSLVGGQETQYF	TGCGCCAGCAGCTTGGTCGGAGGGCAAGAGACCCAGTACTTC
.	TRBV7-9	13	.	TRBJ1-1	CASSLRGATEAFF	TGTGCCAGCAGCCTCCGGGGAGCCACTGAAGCTTTCTTT
TRBD2	TRBV7-7	16	once	TRBJ2-1	CASSLLAGAPYNEQFF	TGTGCTAGCAGCCTCCTAGCGGGAGCCCCCTACAATGAGCAGTTCTTC
TRBD1	TRBV6-2/TRBV6-3	17	.	TRBJ2-3	CASSYLVGTESTDTQYF	TGTGCCAGCAGTTACCTGGTGGGGACAGAAAGCACAGATACGCAGTATTTT
.	TRBV12-3/TRBV12-4	15	few	TRBJ1-1	CASSFRRGANTEAFF	TGTGCCAGCAGTTTCCGTAGGGGCGCGAACACTGAAGCTTTCTTT
TRBD1	TRBV5-1	13	few	TRBJ2-1	CASSFGQANEQFF	TGCGCCAGCAGCTTCGGACAGGCCAATGAGCAGTTCTTC
.	TRBV7-9	11	few	TRBJ2-5	CASSDRETQYF	TGTGCCAGCAGCGACCGAGAGACCCAGTACTTC
TRBD2	TRBV27	15	few	TRBJ2-1	CASSLLASGRSEQFF	TGTGCCAGCAGTTTATTGGCTAGCGGGAGGAGTGAGCAGTTCTTC
TRBD2	TRBV10-3	13	.	TRBJ2-7	CAIGPAGGDEQYF	TGTGCCATCGGGCCAGCGGGGGGAGATGAGCAGTACTTC
TRBD1	TRBV5-1	17	.	TRBJ2-1	CASSLATAQGNPPEQFF	TGCGCCAGCAGCTTGGCTACGGCACAGGGGAACCCCCCGGAGCAGTTCTTC
.	TRBV20-1	15	.	TRBJ1-5	CSASIREGGSQPQHF	TGCAGTGCTAGTATAAGGGAAGGGGGAAGCCAGCCCCAGCATTTT
.	TRBV24-1	16	.	TRBJ2-3	CATSDSTGGLTDTQYF	TGTGCCACCAGTGATTCCACCGGGGGCCTGACAGATACGCAGTATTTT
.	TRBV29-1	16	.	TRBJ2-1	CSVETSLASSYNEQFF	TGCAGCGTTGAAACCTCCCTGGCAAGCTCCTACAATGAGCAGTTCTTC
.	TRBV6-2/TRBV6-3	14	.	TRBJ1-1	CASSYDRWDTEAFF	TGTGCCAGCAGTTACGATAGGTGGGACACTGAAGCTTTCTTT
.	TRBV20-1	15	.	TRBJ2-3	CSARGGQGFTDTQYF	TGCAGTGCTAGAGGGGGCCAGGGATTCACAGATACGCAGTATTTT
.	TRBV6-2/TRBV6-3	12	few	TRBJ1-2	CASKHGGYGYTF	TGTGCCAGCAAACACGGAGGGTATGGCTACACCTTC
.	TRBV12-3/TRBV12-4	15	.	TRBJ2-1	CASSLANPSNNEQFF	TGTGCCAGCAGTTTAGCCAACCCCTCCAACAATGAGCAGTTCTTC
.	TRBV29-1	12	few	TRBJ1-2	CSVGDDWYGYTF	TGCAGCGTTGGGGACGATTGGTATGGCTACACCTTC
TRBD2	TRBV10-3	16	.	TRBJ2-3	CAISERLAGEADTQYF	TGTGCCATCAGTGAGAGATTAGCGGGGGAGGCGGATACGCAGTATTTT